This T cell receptor beta chain was recorded in a study of T cells in Graves' hyperthyroidism and ophthalmopathy. Study outcomes and limitations: Ophthalmopathy was separated from stable hyperthyroidism by a 13 V-J model. Before onset, by a median of around 6.4 months, the model predicted ophthalmopathy.

It was uncontrolled infection, other autoimmune disease, pregnancy or lactation that excluded patients. Each diagnosis drew on symptoms, thyroxine, TRAb, thyroid ultrasound and orbital computed tomography findings. The CDR3 extends over 11 amino acids. The V gene lost 5 bases and the J gene lost 5 bases, with 7 bases spanning the gap. The V gene's germline CDR1 is SEHNR and CDR2 FQNEAQ (reference sequence). This clonotype was seen more than once but under ten times. What it recognizes is unknown. The TCR beta CDR3 regions underwent amplification using RNA transcripts as the source. When the TCR CDR3 underwent first-round RT-PCR, the HTBI primer set was used. TCRdb independently ran MiXCR on the multiplex PCR reads; one entry per CDR3 protein. The table records roughly 500,000 distinct CDR3 sequences, 35% to 50% of them present only once.

This sequence originates from an adult woman with Graves' disease, either hyperthyroidism or ophthalmopathy (not recorded which). This chain uses TRBV7-9 with TRBJ2-7; unclear D gene. The sequenced sample was peripheral blood or thyroid tissue (not recorded which). This CDR3 reads CASSPIHEQYF. In DNA, the CDR3 is TGTGCCAGCAGCCCAATCCACGAGCAGTACTTC.